This T cell receptor beta chain was recorded in a study of cytomegalovirus exposure and HLA in healthy donors. Overall study results and limits: Cytomegalovirus status was reportedly diagnosed by the classifier with high specificity and sensitivity. In vitro assays verified that a few CMV-associated chains recognized CMV antigens specifically.

As to this clone: What it binds is unknown.

Donors were ostensibly healthy at sampling, although undocumented immune exposures were probable. The PCR employed 60 Vbeta primers together with 13 Jbeta primers. Data came from immunoSEQ multiplex PCR; TCRdb stores just in-frame clones and leaves some out. The top ten clones hold more than 1.5% of a sample with about 140,000 clones, 70% to 85% of them seen once. Germline lookup yields CDR1 MNHEY and CDR2 SMNVEV (reference sequence). The ends lost 7 bases at V and 0 bases at J; junction bases unmatched: 8. This CDR3 spans 15 amino acids. This chain joins TRBV27 and TRBJ2-7, with 8 nucleotides matching TRBD2. The specimen was PBMCs. This clonotype was sampled from a woman aged 40 to 50 in good health and CMV-seronegative. This CDR3 reads CASKGYGGASYEQYF. The CDR3 DNA sequence: TGTGCCAGCAAGGGGTACGGGGGGGCCTCCTACGAGCAGTACTTC.